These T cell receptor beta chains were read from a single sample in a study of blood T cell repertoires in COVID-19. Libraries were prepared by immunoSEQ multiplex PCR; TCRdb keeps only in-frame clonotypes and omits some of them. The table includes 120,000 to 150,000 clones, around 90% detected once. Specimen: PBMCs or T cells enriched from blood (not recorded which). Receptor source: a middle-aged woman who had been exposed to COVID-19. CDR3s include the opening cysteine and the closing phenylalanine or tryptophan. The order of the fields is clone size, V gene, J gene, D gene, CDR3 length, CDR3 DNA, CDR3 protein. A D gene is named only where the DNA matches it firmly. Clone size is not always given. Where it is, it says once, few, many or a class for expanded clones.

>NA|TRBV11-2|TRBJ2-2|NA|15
TGTGCCAGCAGCTTAAGCCAGGGGAACACCGGGGAGCTGTTTTTT
CASSLSQGNTGELFF
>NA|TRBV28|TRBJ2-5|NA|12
TGTGCCAGCAGTTCCCATAGCGAGACCCAGTACTTC
CASSSHSETQYF
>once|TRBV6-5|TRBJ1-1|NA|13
TGTGCCAGCACCCCGGACATGAACACTGAAGCTTTCTTT
CASTPDMNTEAFF
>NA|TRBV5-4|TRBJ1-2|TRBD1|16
TGTGCCAGCAGCCAGGGGACAGGCTTATCCCTTTATGGCTACACCTTC
CASSQGTGLSLYGYTF
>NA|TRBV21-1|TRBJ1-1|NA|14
TGTGCCAGCAGCTCGAGGACTGTGAACACTGAAGCTTTCTTT
CASSSRTVNTEAFF
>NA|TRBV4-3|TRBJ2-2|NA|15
TGCGCCAGCAGCCTCAGTCAGGGTATCCGCGGGGAGCTGTTTTTT
CASSLSQGIRGELFF
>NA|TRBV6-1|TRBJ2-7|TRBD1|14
TGTGCCAGCAGTGAGACGGGACAGTCCTACGAGCAGTACTTC
CASSETGQSYEQYF
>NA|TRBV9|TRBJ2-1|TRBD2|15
TGTGCCAGCAGCGGGACTAGCGGAACTTACAATGAGCAGTTCTTC
CASSGTSGTYNEQFF
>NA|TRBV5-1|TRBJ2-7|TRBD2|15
TGCGCCAGCAGCCGTACTAGCGGACCCTCCTACGAGCAGTACTTC
CASSRTSGPSYEQYF
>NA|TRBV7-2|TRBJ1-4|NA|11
TGTGCCAGCAGCTTAGGCGAGGATCTGTTTTTT
CASSLGEDLFF
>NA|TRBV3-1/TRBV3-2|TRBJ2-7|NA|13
TGTGCCAGCAGTCCCCATCCCCAATACGAGCAGTACTTC
CASSPHPQYEQYF
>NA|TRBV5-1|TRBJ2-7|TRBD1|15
TGCGCCAGCAGCTTGGGGACAGGGGCCTCCTACGAGCAGTACTTC
CASSLGTGASYEQYF
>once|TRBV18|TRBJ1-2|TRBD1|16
TGTGCCAGCTCACCACGAGGACAGGGAGGGAACTATGGCTACACCTTC
CASSPRGQGGNYGYTF
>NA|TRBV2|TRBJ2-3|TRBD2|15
TGTGCCAGCAGTGAATCGAGCGGGGGGTCCAATACGCAGTATTTT
CASSESSGGSNTQYF
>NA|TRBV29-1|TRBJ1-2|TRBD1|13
TGCAGCGTCTCACTTGACAGGGCCTATGGCTACACCTTC
CSVSLDRAYGYTF
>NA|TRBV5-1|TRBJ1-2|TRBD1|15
TGCGCCAGCAGCACTCGGGACAGGGGTGGCGATGGCTACACCTTC
CASSTRDRGGDGYTF
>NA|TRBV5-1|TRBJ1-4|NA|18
TGCGCCAGCAGCGTATCCGGGACACACCCTGCAACTAATGAAAAACTGTTTTTT
CASSVSGTHPATNEKLFF
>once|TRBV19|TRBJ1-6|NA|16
TGTGCCAGTAGTTACGCCGGGACAAGCTATAATTCACCCCTCCACTTT
CASSYAGTSYNSPLHF
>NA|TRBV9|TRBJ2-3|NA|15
TGTGCCAGCAGCCTAACAGAGGGAGGTTCAGATACGCAGTATTTT
CASSLTEGGSDTQYF
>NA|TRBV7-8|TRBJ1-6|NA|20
TGTGCCAGCAGCCCCGGTTCCCGTACGCCCTACAGGGAGGGGAATTCACCCCTCCACTTT
CASSPGSRTPYREGNSPLHF